The subject of this entry is one T cell receptor beta chain. What it binds is not known. The sample is drawn from a study of shared clonotypes between healthy human individuals. Germline V gene lookup returns CDR1 MNHEY and CDR2 SVGAGI. CDR3 size: 15 residues. Trimming left V 4 bases short and J 0 bases short, with 13 bases between. Deep was the level used in running the assay. This table comes from immunoSEQ multiplex PCR, and its TCRdb copy is limited to in-frame clones, with some not included. The sample records fewer than 1 million clones, 95% to 97% being singletons. CD45RO negativity and positive selection for CCR7 defined naive CD8 cells, a population that excluded terminally differentiated effector memory CD45RA+ cells. General study points: Only blood samples were collected, and tissue repertoires likely differ.

The receptor was isolated from a man aged 25 to 40 in good health. The chain couples TRBV6-5 to TRBJ2-7, with D maybe TRBD2 (5 bases). The sequenced sample was naive CD8+ T cells sorted from blood. Here the CDR3 reads CASSWYEGSSYEQYF. CDR3 coding DNA: TGTGCCAGCAGTTGGTACGAGGGCAGCTCCTACGAGCAGTACTTC.